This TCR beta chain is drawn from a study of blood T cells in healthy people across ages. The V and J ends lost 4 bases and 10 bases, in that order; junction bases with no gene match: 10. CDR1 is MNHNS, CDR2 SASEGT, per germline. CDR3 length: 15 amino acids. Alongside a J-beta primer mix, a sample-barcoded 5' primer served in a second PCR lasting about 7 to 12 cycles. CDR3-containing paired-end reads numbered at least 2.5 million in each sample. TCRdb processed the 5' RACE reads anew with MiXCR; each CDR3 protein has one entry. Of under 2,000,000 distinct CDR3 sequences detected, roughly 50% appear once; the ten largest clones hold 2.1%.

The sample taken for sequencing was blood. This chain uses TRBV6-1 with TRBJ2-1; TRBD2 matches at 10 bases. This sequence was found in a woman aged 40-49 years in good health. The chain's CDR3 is CASSASSGGASEQFF. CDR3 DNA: TGTGCCAGCAGTGCCTCAAGCGGGGGGGCAAGCGAGCAGTTCTTC.